These 3 T cell receptor beta chains share one sample of origin, sequenced in a study of OX40 agonist ivuxolimab in advanced cancers. TCRdb keeps only in-frame clones here, not all; method: immunoSEQ multiplex PCR. Of 50,000 to 75,000 clones in the sample, approximately 90% were seen once. This sample comprised CD4+ or CD8+ T cells sorted from blood, obtained in a trial of the OX40 agonist ivuxolimab. The receptor source for this set is an adult with an advanced solid tumor such as melanoma, head and neck, liver or kidney cancer.

This chain uses TRBV7-9 with TRBJ1-1; TRBD1 aligns across 8 bases. Germline CDR1 and CDR2: SEHNR and FQNEAQ (reference sequence). The CDR3 runs to 15 residues. V dropped 6 bases and J dropped 3; count of bases not matched to a gene: 9. The CDR3 region has the DNA TGTGCCAGCAGACCGTACAGGGGGGGCGACACTGAAGCTTTCTTT. As protein: CASRPYRGGDTEAFF.

The chain recombines TRBV15 with TRBJ2-7; D unresolved. The CDR3 has 13 amino acids. V was clipped by 5 bases and J by 4 bases, with 12 bases between them. Germline CDR1 reads LNHNV; CDR2 reads YYDKDF (reference sequence). CDR3 loop: CATSEAPPYEQYF. The CDR3, as DNA: TGTGCCACCAGCGAGGCCCCCCCATACGAGCAGTACTTC.

The chain couples TRBV27 to TRBJ2-2, with TRBD1 matching over 9 bases. Losses at the gene ends were 1 base for V and 4 bases for J; bases not matched to a gene: 1. From germline, CDR1 is MNHEY and CDR2 SMNVEV (reference sequence). The CDR3 is made up of 15 amino acids. The CDR3 here is CASSLWDRATGELFF. The CDR3 region has the DNA TGTGCCAGCAGTTTATGGGACAGGGCCACCGGGGAGCTGTTTTTT.